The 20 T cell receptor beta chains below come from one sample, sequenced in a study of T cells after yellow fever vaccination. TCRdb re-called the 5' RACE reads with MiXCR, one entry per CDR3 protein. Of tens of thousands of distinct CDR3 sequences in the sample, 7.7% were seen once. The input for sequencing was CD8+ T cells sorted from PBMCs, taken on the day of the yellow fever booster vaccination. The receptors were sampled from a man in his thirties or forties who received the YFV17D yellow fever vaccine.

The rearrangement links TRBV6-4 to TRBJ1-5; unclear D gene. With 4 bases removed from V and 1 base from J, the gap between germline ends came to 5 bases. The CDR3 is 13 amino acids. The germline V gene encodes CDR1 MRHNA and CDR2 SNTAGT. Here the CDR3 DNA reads TGTGCCAGCAGTGCGGGGAGCAATCAGCCCCAGCATTTT. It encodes CASSAGSNQPQHF.

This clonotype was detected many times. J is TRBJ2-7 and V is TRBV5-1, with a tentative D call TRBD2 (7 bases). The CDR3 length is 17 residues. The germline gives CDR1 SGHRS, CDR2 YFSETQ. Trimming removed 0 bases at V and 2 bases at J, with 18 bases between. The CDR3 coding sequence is TGCGCCAGCAGCTTGGATGTAGCGGGTTCAGGGGCCTACGAGCAGTACTTC. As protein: CASSLDVAGSGAYEQYF.

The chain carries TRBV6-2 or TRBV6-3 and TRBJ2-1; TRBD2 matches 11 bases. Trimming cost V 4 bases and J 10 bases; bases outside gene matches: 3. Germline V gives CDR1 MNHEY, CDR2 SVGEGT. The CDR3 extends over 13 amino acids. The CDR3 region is CASSLAGGQEQFF. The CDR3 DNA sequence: TGTGCCAGCAGTTTAGCGGGAGGGCAAGAGCAGTTCTTC.

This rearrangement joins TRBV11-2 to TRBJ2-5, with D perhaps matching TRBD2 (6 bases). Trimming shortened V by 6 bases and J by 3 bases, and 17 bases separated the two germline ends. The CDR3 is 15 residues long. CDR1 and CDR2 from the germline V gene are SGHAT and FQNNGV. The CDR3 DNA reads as TGTGCCAGCAGGCCCGGGACTCGATGGGAAGAGACCCAGTACTTC. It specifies CASRPGTRWEETQYF.

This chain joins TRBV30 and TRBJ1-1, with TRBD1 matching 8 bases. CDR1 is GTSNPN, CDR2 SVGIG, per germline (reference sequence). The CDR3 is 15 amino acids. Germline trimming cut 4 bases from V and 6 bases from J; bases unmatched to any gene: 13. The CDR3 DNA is TGTGCCTGGATGGGGCAGGGGGCTCCAAACTCTGAAGCTTTCTTT. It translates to CAWMGQGAPNSEAFF.

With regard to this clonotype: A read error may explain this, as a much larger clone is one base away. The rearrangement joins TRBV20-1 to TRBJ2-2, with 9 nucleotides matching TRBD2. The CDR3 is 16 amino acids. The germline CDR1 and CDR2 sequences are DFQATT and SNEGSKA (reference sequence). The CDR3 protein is CSARITSGPNTVELFF. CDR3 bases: TGCAGTGCTAGAATAACTAGCGGGCCAAACACCGTGGAGCTGTTTTTT.

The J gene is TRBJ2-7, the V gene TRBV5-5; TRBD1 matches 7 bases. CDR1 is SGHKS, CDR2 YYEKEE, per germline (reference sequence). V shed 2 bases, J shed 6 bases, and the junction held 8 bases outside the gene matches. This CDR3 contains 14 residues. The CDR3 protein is CASSFRTGAPEQYF. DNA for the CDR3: TGTGCCAGCAGCTTCAGGACAGGAGCCCCCGAGCAGTACTTC.

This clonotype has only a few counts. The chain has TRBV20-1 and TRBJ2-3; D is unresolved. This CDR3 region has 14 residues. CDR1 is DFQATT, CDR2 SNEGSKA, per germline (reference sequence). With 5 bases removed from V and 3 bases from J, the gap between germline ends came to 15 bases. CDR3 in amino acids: CSAWVFFVTDTQYF. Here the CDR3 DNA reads TGCAGTGCTTGGGTCTTTTTTGTGACAGATACGCAGTATTTT.

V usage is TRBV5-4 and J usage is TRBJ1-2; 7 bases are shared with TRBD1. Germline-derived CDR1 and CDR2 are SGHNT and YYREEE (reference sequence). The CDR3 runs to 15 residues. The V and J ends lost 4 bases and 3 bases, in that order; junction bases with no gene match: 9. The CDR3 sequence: CASSQTTGSYYGYTF. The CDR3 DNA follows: TGTGCCAGCAGCCAGACGACAGGGTCTTACTATGGCTACACCTTC.

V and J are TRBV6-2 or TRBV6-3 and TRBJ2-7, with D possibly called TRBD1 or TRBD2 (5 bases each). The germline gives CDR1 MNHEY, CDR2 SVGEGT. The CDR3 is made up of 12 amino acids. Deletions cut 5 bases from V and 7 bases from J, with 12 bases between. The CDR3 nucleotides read TGTGCCAGCAGTGTCCCGGGACGGGAGCAGTACTTC. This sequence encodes CASSVPGREQYF.

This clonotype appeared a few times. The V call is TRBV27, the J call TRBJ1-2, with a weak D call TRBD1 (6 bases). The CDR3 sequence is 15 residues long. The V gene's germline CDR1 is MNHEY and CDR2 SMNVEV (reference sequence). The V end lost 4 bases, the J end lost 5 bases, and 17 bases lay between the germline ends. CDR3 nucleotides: TGTGCCAGCAGTTGGGGGGCAGGGCCAGCTTATGGCTACACCTTC. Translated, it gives CASSWGAGPAYGYTF.

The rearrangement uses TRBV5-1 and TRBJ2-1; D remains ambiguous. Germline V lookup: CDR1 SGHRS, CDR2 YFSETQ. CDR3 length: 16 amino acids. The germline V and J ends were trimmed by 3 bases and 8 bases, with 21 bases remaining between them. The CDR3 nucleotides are TGCGCCAGCAGCTCGTACTTTACCAGACTTGGGGATGAGCAGTTCTTC. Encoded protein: CASSSYFTRLGDEQFF.

CDR3 DNA: TGTGCCAGCAGCCTCAGTCCCGGGACAGGATCGGACACTGAAGCTTTCTTT. Encoded protein: CASSLSPGTGSDTEAFF. The V call is TRBV7-9, the J call TRBJ1-1; 8 bases fit TRBD1. The germline V gene encodes CDR1 SEHNR and CDR2 FQNEAQ (reference sequence). The length of the CDR3 is 17 residues. Trimming cost V 5 bases and J 3 bases; bases outside gene matches: 14.

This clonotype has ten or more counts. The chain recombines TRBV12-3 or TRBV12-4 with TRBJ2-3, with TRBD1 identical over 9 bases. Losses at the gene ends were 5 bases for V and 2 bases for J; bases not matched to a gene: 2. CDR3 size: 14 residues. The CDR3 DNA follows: TGTGCCAGCAGTCGGACAGGGGACACAGATACGCAGTATTTT. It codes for CASSRTGDTDTQYF.

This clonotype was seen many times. For the CDR3, the DNA is TGTGCCAGCAGACTCGGGGTAGTGGGTTTCGGGGAGCTGTTTTTT. Protein: CASRLGVVGFGELFF. V gene TRBV27 combines with J gene TRBJ2-2, with D maybe TRBD2 (5 bases). The CDR3 has 15 amino acids. The germline V and J ends were trimmed by 6 bases and 7 bases, with 18 bases remaining between them. Per the germline V gene, CDR1 is MNHEY and CDR2 is SMNVEV (reference sequence).

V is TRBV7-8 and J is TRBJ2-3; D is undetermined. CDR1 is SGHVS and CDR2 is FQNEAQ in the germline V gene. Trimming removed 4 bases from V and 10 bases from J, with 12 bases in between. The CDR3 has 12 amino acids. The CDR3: CASSSGGSAQYF. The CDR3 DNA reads TGTGCCAGCAGCTCCGGTGGCTCGGCGCAGTATTTT. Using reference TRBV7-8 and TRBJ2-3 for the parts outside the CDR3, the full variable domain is GAGVSQSPRYKVAKRGQDVALRCDPISGHVSLFWYQQALGQGPEFLTYFQNEAQLDKSGLPSDRFFAERPEGSVSTLKIQRTQQEDSAVYLCASSSGGSAQYFGPGTRLTVL.

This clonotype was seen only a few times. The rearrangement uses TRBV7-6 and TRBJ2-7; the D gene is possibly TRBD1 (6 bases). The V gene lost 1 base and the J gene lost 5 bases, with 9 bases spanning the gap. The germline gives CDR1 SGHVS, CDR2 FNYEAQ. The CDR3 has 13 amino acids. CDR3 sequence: CASSLVPGDEQYF. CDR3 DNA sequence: TGTGCCAGCAGCTTAGTACCAGGGGACGAGCAGTACTTC.

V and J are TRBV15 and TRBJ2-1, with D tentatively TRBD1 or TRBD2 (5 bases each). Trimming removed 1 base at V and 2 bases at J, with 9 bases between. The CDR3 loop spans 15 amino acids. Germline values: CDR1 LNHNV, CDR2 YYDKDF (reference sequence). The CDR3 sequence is CATSRGGDPYNEQFF. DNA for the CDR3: TGTGCCACCAGCAGAGGAGGGGACCCCTACAATGAGCAGTTCTTC.

The CDR3, as DNA: TGTGCCAGCAGTTTAGCTGAAGATGGCTACACCTTC. Its translation is CASSLAEDGYTF. The chain has TRBV12-3 or TRBV12-4 and TRBJ1-2; the D is unclear. V lost 0 bases and J lost 6, with 5 bases in between. The CDR3 is made up of 12 amino acids.

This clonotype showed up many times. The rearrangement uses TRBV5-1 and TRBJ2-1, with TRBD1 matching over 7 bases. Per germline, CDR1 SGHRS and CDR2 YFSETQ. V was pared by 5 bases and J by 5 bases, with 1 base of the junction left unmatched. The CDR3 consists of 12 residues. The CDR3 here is CASRGTDNEQFF. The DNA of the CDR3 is TGCGCCAGCAGAGGGACAGACAATGAGCAGTTCTTC.